The clone carrying this T cell receptor (beta chain) has ten or more counts. The length of the CDR3 is 17 residues. CDR1 is SGDLS, CDR2 YYNGEE, per germline. Trimming left V 0 bases short and J 0 bases short, with 10 bases between. The TCR beta CDR3 regions underwent amplification using RNA transcripts as the source. HTBI primers were the set used in a first-round RT-PCR of the TCR CDR3. From the multiplex PCR reads, TCRdb called clonotypes with MiXCR, one entry per CDR3 protein. The sample yields some 460,000 distinct CDR3 sequences, 15% to 17% seen once. This record comes from a study of T cells in Graves' hyperthyroidism and ophthalmopathy.

The material sequenced was blood. J is TRBJ1-6 and V is TRBV9; D might be TRBD1 (5 bases). The receptor was derived from a young woman with Graves' hyperthyroidism. Here the CDR3 reads CASSVEGQSSYNSPLHF. In nucleotides, the CDR3 is TGTGCCAGCAGCGTAGAAGGACAAAGCTCCTATAATTCACCCCTCCACTTT.